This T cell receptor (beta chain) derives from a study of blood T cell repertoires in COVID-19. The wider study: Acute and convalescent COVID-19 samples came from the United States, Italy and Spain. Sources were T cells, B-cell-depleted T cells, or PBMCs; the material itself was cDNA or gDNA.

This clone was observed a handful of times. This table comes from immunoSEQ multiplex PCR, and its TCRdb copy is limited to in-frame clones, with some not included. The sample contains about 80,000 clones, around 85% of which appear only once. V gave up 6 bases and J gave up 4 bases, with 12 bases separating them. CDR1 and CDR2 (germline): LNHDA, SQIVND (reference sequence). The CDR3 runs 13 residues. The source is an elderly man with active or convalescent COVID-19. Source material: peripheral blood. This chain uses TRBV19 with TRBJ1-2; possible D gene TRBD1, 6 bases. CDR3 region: CASSQRTVYGYTF. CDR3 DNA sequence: TGTGCCAGTAGCCAAAGGACAGTCTATGGCTACACCTTC.